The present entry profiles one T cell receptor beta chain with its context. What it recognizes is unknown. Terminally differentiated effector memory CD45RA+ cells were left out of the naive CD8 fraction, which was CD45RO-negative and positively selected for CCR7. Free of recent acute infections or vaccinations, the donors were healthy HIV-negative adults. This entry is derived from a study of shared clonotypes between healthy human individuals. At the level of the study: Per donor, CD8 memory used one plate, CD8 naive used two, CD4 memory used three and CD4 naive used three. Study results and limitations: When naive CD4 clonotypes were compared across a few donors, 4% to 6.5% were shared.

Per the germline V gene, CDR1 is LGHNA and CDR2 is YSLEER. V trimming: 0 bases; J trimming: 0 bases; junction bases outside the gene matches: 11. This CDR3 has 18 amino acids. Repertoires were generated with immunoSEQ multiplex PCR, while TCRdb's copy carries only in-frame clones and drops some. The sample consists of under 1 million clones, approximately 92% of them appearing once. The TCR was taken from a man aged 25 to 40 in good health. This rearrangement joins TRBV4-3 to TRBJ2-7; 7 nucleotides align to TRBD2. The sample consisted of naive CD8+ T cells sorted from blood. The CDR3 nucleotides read TGCGCCAGCAGCCAAGACATCGTTCGGGAGGTCCCCTCCTACGAGCAGTACTTC. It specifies CASSQDIVREVPSYEQYF.